These 9 T cell receptor beta chains originate from one sample sequenced in a study of T cell repertoires in cytomegalovirus infection. TCRdb reprocessed the reads with MiXCR, giving one entry per CDR3 protein. The sample lists hundreds of thousands of distinct CDR3 sequences, around 35% occurring once. Their antigens are not known. The material sequenced was cultured PBMCs, taken from culture after CMV antigen stimulation. The receptors were gathered from a human donor in good health (CMV status not recorded). Some clones in this sample may be carry-over from other donors' samples.

This clonotype was seen a handful of times. The V call is TRBV6-2 or TRBV6-3, the J call TRBJ2-7; 7 nucleotides line up with TRBD1. The CDR3 sequence is 16 residues long. V lost 4 bases and J lost 3; bases outside the gene matches: 12. The germline CDR1 and CDR2 sequences are MNHEY and SVGEGT. CDR3 DNA: TGTGCCAGCAGTTCTCACCCCGACAGGGTGGTCTACGAGCAGTACGTC. Residues: CASSSHPDRVVYEQYV.

This clonotype was recorded many times. The genes are TRBV7-9 and TRBJ2-7; 9 nucleotides match TRBD1. J lost 2 bases, V lost 4 bases, and 12 bases had no gene match. CDR3 size: 17 residues. CDR1 is SEHNR and CDR2 is FQNEAQ in the germline V gene (reference sequence). The DNA of the CDR3 is TGTGCCAGCAGCTCGCGCTCCGGGACAGGGATAACCTACGAGCAGTACTTC. Residues: CASSSRSGTGITYEQYF.

This CDR3 is CASSFSALAEGYTF. CDR3 nucleotides: TGTGCCAGCAGCTTCTCCGCCCTAGCAGAAGGCTACACCTTC. The chain carries TRBV12-3 or TRBV12-4 and TRBJ1-2; D remains ambiguous. CDR3 length equals 14 residues. Trimming left V 6 bases short and J 8 bases short, with 19 bases between.

In this sample, this clonotype turned up many times. This chain links TRBV4-3 with TRBJ2-5; weak D call: TRBD2 (6 bases). Trimming pared 0 bases from V and 5 bases from J, leaving 13 bases between. The CDR3 spans 15 residues. Germline V gene data show CDR1 as LGHNA and CDR2 as YSLEER. The CDR3 spells CASSQDRLGGETQYF. CDR3 in DNA: TGCGCCAGCAGCCAAGACAGACTAGGAGGGGAGACCCAGTACTTC.

V and J are TRBV6-1 and TRBJ2-1; tentatively, D is TRBD2 (6 bases). This CDR3 has 15 amino acids. Trimming pared 2 bases from V and 4 bases from J, leaving 12 bases between. Per the germline V gene, CDR1 is MNHNS and CDR2 is SASEGT. The CDR3 nucleotides read TGTGCCAGCAGTGAACAAGGACTACCGTACAATGAGCAGTTCTTC. Its protein is CASSEQGLPYNEQFF.

CDR3 DNA: TGTGCCAGCAGCTTGAGTTATGCAGGCTACGAGCAGTACGTC. It encodes CASSLSYAGYEQYV. The rearrangement links TRBV7-2 to TRBJ2-7; D is ambiguous. V dropped 3 bases and J dropped 3 bases, with 12 bases sitting between them. Germline V gene sequence: CDR1 SGHTA, CDR2 FQGNSA. This CDR3 comprises 14 residues.

The chain is built from TRBV30 and TRBJ2-1, with TRBD1 matching 7 bases. V was pared by 1 base and J by 8 bases, with 5 bases of the junction left unmatched. CDR1 and CDR2 (germline): GTSNPN, SVGIG (reference sequence). The CDR3 is 13 amino acids. CDR3: CAWSAGQRDEQFF. CDR3 DNA: TGTGCCTGGAGTGCGGGACAGAGGGATGAGCAGTTCTTC.

This sequence joins TRBV5-1 and TRBJ2-1; D unclear. V lost 4 bases, J lost 2 bases, and 13 bases lay in between. The CDR3 spans 15 residues. The germline CDR1 and CDR2 sequences are SGHRS and YFSETQ. CDR3 region: CASSLTTTTYNEQFF. CDR3 nucleotides: TGCGCCAGCAGCCTTACGACCACTACCTACAATGAGCAGTTCTTC.

This chain's CDR3 is CAWSRDRALTDTQYF. CDR3 coding DNA: TGTGCCTGGAGTCGAGACAGGGCGTTAACAGATACGCAGTATTTT. The chain employs TRBV30 and TRBJ2-3; 7 bases line up with TRBD1. V lost 2 bases and J lost 3; bases outside the gene matches: 8. There are 15 residues in the CDR3. Germline loops: CDR1 GTSNPN, CDR2 SVGIG (reference sequence).